One and the same sample provided the 20 T cell receptor beta chains below, sequenced in a study of blood T cell repertoires in COVID-19 (dated by TCRdb to between 2020 and 2021). Library preparation was by the immunoSEQ multiplex PCR assay. The table was pulled from immuneACCESS by TCRdb, which kept in-frame rearrangements only. Such tables lose some clones; where checked, under half of the loss comes from unresolved V genes, and the rest has no known cause. This sample lists some 16,000 clones; 80% to 90% were detected once. Around a third of the sample rests with the top ten. Sequencing was performed on peripheral blood. These receptors originate from a man in his 70s in a cohort sampled during active COVID-19.

The rearrangement uses TRBV29-1 and TRBJ2-1, with a weak D call TRBD2 (6 bases). With 7 bases removed from V and 4 bases from J, the gap between germline ends came to 14 bases. The CDR3 runs to 13 residues. From germline, CDR1 is SQVTM and CDR2 ANQGSEA. CDR3 DNA sequence: TGCAGCGCCCGATTAGCGGAGTACAATGAGCAGTTCTTC. It translates to CSARLAEYNEQFF.

V usage is TRBV2 and J usage is TRBJ1-5, with a possible D match to TRBD1 (6 bases). V was cut by 3 bases and J by 11 bases, with 11 bases left in between. This CDR3 region has 12 residues. CDR1 and CDR2 (germline): SNHLY, FYNNEI. CDR3 sequence: CASSDFKGAQHF. In DNA form, the CDR3 reads TGTGCCAGCAGTGACTTTAAGGGGGCCCAGCATTTT.

By frequency in the sample, this clone is hyperexpanded. V and J are TRBV27 and TRBJ2-1, with TRBD2 identical over 7 bases. The germline V gene encodes CDR1 MNHEY and CDR2 SMNVEV (reference sequence). The CDR3 consists of 17 residues. V shed 2 bases, J shed 7 bases, and the junction held 14 bases outside the gene matches. The DNA for the CDR3 is TGTGCCAGCAGTTTAATCTTGGGCGGGAGTAGGGATAATGAGCAGTTCTTC. This translates into CASSLILGGSRDNEQFF.

J is TRBJ2-2 and V is TRBV14; D is possibly TRBD2 (5 bases). Per the germline V gene, CDR1 is SGHDN and CDR2 is FVKESK. V lost 0 bases to trimming and J lost 7 bases, with 18 bases between them. This CDR3 is built from 17 residues. The CDR3 protein is CASSQDLPRAAIGELFF. The CDR3 DNA is TGTGCCAGCAGCCAAGATTTGCCGAGGGCGGCCATCGGGGAGCTGTTTTTT. The full variable domain, in which reference TRBV14 and TRBJ2-2 provide the parts outside the CDR3, is EAGVTQFPSHSVIEKGQTVTLRCDPISGHDNLYWYRRVMGKEIKFLLHFVKESKQDESGMPNNRFLAERTGGTYSTLKVQPAELEDSGVYFCASSQDLPRAAIGELFFGEGSRLTVL.

This rearrangement joins TRBV5-1 to TRBJ2-3, with 7 bases matching TRBD1. Germline values: CDR1 SGHRS, CDR2 YFSETQ. The J segment lost 5 bases and the V segment lost 5 bases, leaving 11 bases of the junction unmatched. The CDR3 extends over 15 amino acids. CDR3 sequence (DNA): TGCGCCAGCAGAAGTTCGGGACAGAGTAGAGATACGCAGTATTTT. The encoded protein is CASRSSGQSRDTQYF.

V gene TRBV28 combines with J gene TRBJ1-4; weak D call: TRBD1 (6 bases). Germline V gene data show CDR1 as MDHEN and CDR2 as SYDVKM. Trimming shortened V by 5 bases and J by 6 bases, and 16 bases separated the two germline ends. This CDR3 contains 15 residues. CDR3 amino acids: CASSHTGGLDEKLFF. The CDR3 coding sequence is TGTGCCAGCAGTCATACGGGGGGGCTGGATGAAAAACTGTTTTTT.

This chain uses TRBV3-1 (or the pseudogene TRBV3-2) with TRBJ2-1; D is possibly TRBD1 (6 bases). CDR3 size: 12 residues. V lost 4 bases, J lost 9 bases, and 10 bases lay in between. Germline CDR1 reads LGHDT; CDR2 reads YNNKEL (reference sequence). The CDR3 coding sequence is TGTGCCAGCAGCCCAGGGGTGAGTGAGCAGTTCTTC. Translation gives CASSPGVSEQFF.

V and J are TRBV18 and TRBJ2-3, with TRBD2 identical over 9 bases. Germline lookup yields CDR1 KGHSH and CDR2 LQKENI. V gave up 5 bases and J gave up 0 bases; unmatched junction bases: 3. The length of the CDR3 is 15 residues. DNA of the CDR3: TGTGCCAGCTCATCTACTAGCGGGAGCACAGATACGCAGTATTTT. The encoded protein is CASSSTSGSTDTQYF.

The V gene is TRBV7-6, the J gene TRBJ1-1; D remains ambiguous. This CDR3 is 14 amino acids long. Trimming left V 5 bases short and J 1 base short, with 11 bases between. The germline V gene encodes CDR1 SGHVS and CDR2 FNYEAQ. CDR3 coding DNA: TGTGCCAGCAGCCCCCCGAGCGGGAACACTGAAGCTTTCTTT. This sequence encodes CASSPPSGNTEAFF.

This rearrangement joins TRBV6-5 to TRBJ2-2; possible D gene TRBD1, 6 bases. The V gene lost 8 bases and the J gene lost 6 bases, with 16 bases spanning the gap. The CDR3 sequence is 14 residues long. Per the germline V gene, CDR1 is MNHEY and CDR2 is SVGAGI. CDR3 amino acids: CASRSSRGAGELFF. CDR3 DNA: TGTGCCAGCCGTTCCTCCAGGGGAGCCGGGGAGCTGTTTTTT.

The chain carries TRBV19 and TRBJ1-5, with D maybe TRBD1 (5 bases). Germline CDR1 is LNHDA and CDR2 is SQIVND (reference sequence). Trimming left V 3 bases short and J 1 base short, with 10 bases between. The CDR3 loop spans 15 amino acids. The CDR3: CASSIGPGSNQPQHF. CDR3 nucleotide sequence: TGTGCCAGTAGTATTGGACCAGGGAGCAATCAGCCCCAGCATTTT.

The chain has TRBV4-2 and TRBJ2-6; possibly TRBD2 for D (6 bases). The CDR3 loop spans 17 amino acids. Germline V CDR1 and CDR2: LGHNA, YNFKEQ. V lost 6 bases and J lost 2, with 17 bases in between. The CDR3 DNA sequence: TGTGCCAGCAGGTGGGCTCGGGAGACGGCTGGGGCCAACGTCCTGACTTTC. This encodes CASRWARETAGANVLTF.

The table lists this clone with a few counts. This chain joins TRBV6-1 and TRBJ2-3; D unresolved. V lost 1 base to trimming and J lost 1 base, with 15 bases between them. The CDR3 consists of 17 residues. Germline CDR1 and CDR2: MNHNS and SASEGT. The CDR3 nucleotides are TGTGCCAGCAGTGAAGGCCTCTATAGCAGTCGCACAGATACGCAGTATTTT. Amino acid sequence: CASSEGLYSSRTDTQYF.

The V call is TRBV30, the J call TRBJ2-1; D is ambiguous. Per germline, CDR1 GTSNPN and CDR2 SVGIG (reference sequence). The V and J ends lost 1 base and 6 bases respectively, with 7 bases between them. The CDR3 spans 12 residues. The CDR3 protein is CAWSDRSNEQFF. The CDR3 DNA reads TGTGCCTGGAGTGATCGGAGCAATGAGCAGTTCTTC.

This clone was counted between two and nine times. The genes are TRBV5-1 and TRBJ1-2; TRBD1 might be the D (5 bases). The germline V gene has CDR1 SGHRS and CDR2 YFSETQ. V was clipped by 4 bases and J by 1 base, with 14 bases between them. The CDR3 is 15 amino acids. CDR3 bases: TGCGCCAGCAGCCCGGGGGACCGGAGTAACTATGGCTACACCTTC. Translation gives CASSPGDRSNYGYTF.

This chain uses TRBV29-1 with TRBJ2-7; 11 nucleotides line up with TRBD2. The germline V gene encodes CDR1 SQVTM and CDR2 ANQGSEA. V was clipped by 6 bases and J by 2 bases; unmatched bases: 15. The CDR3 consists of 17 residues. CDR3 residues: CSVTGGLAVQGAYEQYF. The DNA of the CDR3 is TGCAGCGTCACCGGGGGACTAGCGGTTCAAGGGGCCTACGAGCAGTACTTC.

The count of this clone is one. V usage is TRBV5-1 and J usage is TRBJ1-1; 9 bases are shared with TRBD1. CDR1 is SGHRS, CDR2 YFSETQ, per germline. This CDR3 is built from 14 residues. Unmatched junction bases numbered 1, after V lost 3 bases and J lost 1 base. CDR3 sequence: CASSWGQGNTEAFF. For the CDR3, the DNA is TGCGCCAGCAGCTGGGGACAGGGGAACACTGAAGCTTTCTTT.

The J gene is TRBJ2-1, the V gene TRBV6-5; D unclear. V lost 0 bases, J lost 4 bases, and 7 bases lay in between. The CDR3 has 14 residues. CDR1 is MNHEY, CDR2 SVGAGI, per germline. The CDR3 spells CASSYSRVYNEQFF. CDR3 in DNA: TGTGCCAGCAGTTACTCCCGAGTGTACAATGAGCAGTTCTTC.

The chain couples TRBV5-6 to TRBJ2-5, with TRBD1 matching over 8 bases. The V gene end was trimmed by 3 bases and the J gene end by 1 base; junction bases not matched to a gene: 8. The CDR3 loop spans 16 amino acids. The germline CDR1 and CDR2 sequences are SGHDT and YYEEEE. CDR3 nucleotides: TGTGCCAGCAGCTCTCGGACAGGGTGGGCCCAAGAGACCCAGTACTTC. As protein: CASSSRTGWAQETQYF.

This clone has a single count. The CDR3: CASSPRGGEAEQYF. The CDR3 DNA reads as TGTGCCAGCAGCCCGCGGGGAGGGGAGGCCGAGCAGTACTTC. The chain is built from TRBV3-1 (or the pseudogene TRBV3-2) and TRBJ2-7; 7 positions match TRBD2. Germline lookup yields CDR1 LGHDT and CDR2 YNNKEL (reference sequence). The CDR3 runs to 14 residues. V was clipped by 4 bases and J by 6 bases; unmatched bases: 9.